Reported below is one T cell receptor beta chain. Which antigen it targets is not known. Base qualities are not at hand, and no much larger clone is one base apart. This specimen comes from a study of blood T cell repertoires in COVID-19 (dated by TCRdb to about 2020). For context, the study as a whole: The collaborator samples originated in the United States, Italy and Spain and spanned the acute and convalescent phases of COVID-19. The material from the prospective study consisted of cDNA or gDNA derived from T cells, B-cell-depleted T cells, or PBMCs. Deeply sampled blood TCRbeta repertoires from subjects exposed to, actively infected with, or recovered from COVID-19 were included in the dataset. The repertoires were made available in a free public database intended to serve as a resource for research on the immune response to SARS-CoV-2. The samples were drawn from the first 160 participants of the ongoing ImmuneRACE study and from over 950 subjects provided by 6 global collaborators. The sample metadata nearly always contained a de-identified subject ID, COVID-19 status, age in years and sex. Where HLA class I and class II types were available, the types were taken from metadata supplied by the sample provider, not from assay-based typing. Study-wide findings and limitations: How much clinical and demographic metadata was included differed by source and by participant, and the metadata was provided uncurated.

The immunoSEQ Assay, a bias-controlled multiplex PCR, was used to amplify TCRbeta CDR3 regions from genomic DNA. In the paper's pipeline: Nucleated cell counts per sample were estimated from amplification of reference gene primers within the assay. Sequence reads were collapsed and filtered to measure the absolute abundance of every unique TCRbeta CDR3 rearrangement. For each sample, productive Simpson clonality was calculated as the square root of Simpson's diversity index across productive rearrangements. TCRdb's version of the immuneACCESS table is confined to in-frame rearrangements and falls short of the full clone set. An unresolved V gene accounts for under half of the shortfall where checked; the remainder is of unknown origin. Clone size and V and J calls were adopted from that table, with D and trimming inferred from the DNA. The sample has some 130,000 clones on record, more than 70% of them singletons. In total, the top ten clones hold 3.5% to 4.5% of the sample.

The collaborating institutions used their own protocols to collect whole blood in K2EDTA tubes. For TCRbeta analysis, collaborator samples were shipped as frozen whole blood, as isolated PBMCs, or as DNA extracted from either sample type. Material: peripheral blood. This clonotype originated in a woman aged 55-70 years with acute or convalescent COVID-19.

The CDR3: CASSLEKGAGYYGYTF. The base sequence is TGTGCCAGCAGTTTGGAAAAGGGGGCAGGATACTATGGCTACACCTTC. The rearrangement combines TRBV28 with TRBJ1-2; TRBD1 matches 7 bases in the middle. The CDR3 has 16 amino acids, counting the end cysteine and phenylalanine. Just the 48-base CDR3 DNA is kept, in frame starting at base 1. V is cut back by 3 bases and J by 3 bases, with 10 bases in the junction unmatched. The germline V gene encodes CDR1 MDHEN and CDR2 SYDVKM.